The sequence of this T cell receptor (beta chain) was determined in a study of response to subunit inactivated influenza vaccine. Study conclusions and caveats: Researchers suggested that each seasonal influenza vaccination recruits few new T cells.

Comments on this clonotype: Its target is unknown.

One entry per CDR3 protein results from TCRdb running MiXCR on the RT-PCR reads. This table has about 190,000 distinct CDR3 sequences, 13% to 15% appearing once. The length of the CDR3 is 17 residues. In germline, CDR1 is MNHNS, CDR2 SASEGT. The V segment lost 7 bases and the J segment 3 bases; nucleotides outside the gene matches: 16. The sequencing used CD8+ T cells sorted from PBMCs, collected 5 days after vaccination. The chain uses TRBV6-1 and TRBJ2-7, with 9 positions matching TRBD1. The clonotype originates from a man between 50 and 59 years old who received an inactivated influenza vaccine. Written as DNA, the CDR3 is TGTGCCAGCAACCCGGTTTTACCGGGACAGGGATTCTACGAGCAGTACTTC. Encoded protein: CASNPVLPGQGFYEQYF.